This TCR beta chain was identified during a study of cytomegalovirus exposure and HLA in healthy donors. Whole-study results and caveats: The study labeled approximately 150 TCR beta chains cytomegalovirus-associated. In a later analysis, the majority of CMV-associated beta chains seemingly showed HLA restriction.

PCR employed 60 Vbeta and 13 Jbeta primers. TCRdb's table, derived via immunoSEQ multiplex PCR, lists solely in-frame clones and lacks some. The profile shows around 150,000 clones, around 60% of them singletons. To note about this clone: Its specificity is not known.

This receptor was obtained from a woman aged 55-70 years in good health and CMV-seropositive. Sequenced sample: PBMCs.

The CDR3 loop is CASSTRTGAMNQLGNTIYF. DNA of the CDR3: TGTGCCAGTAGTACCCGGACAGGGGCGATGAATCAACTTGGAAACACCATATATTTT. This sequence joins TRBV19 and TRBJ1-3; TRBD1 matches 9 bases. The CDR3 contains 19 residues. The germline gives CDR1 LNHDA, CDR2 SQIVND (reference sequence). Trimming took 4 bases from V and 3 from J; bases not matched to a gene: 16.